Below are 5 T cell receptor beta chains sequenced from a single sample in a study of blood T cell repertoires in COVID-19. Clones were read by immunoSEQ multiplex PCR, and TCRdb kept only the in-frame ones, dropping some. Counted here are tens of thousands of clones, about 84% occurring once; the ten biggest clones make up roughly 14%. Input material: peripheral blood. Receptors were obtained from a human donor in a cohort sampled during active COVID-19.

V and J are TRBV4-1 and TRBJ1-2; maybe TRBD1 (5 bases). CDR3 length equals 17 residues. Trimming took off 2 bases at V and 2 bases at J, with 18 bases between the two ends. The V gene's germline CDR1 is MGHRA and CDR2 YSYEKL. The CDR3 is CASSQIRFRAGNYGYTF. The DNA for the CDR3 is TGCGCCAGCAGCCAAATTCGATTTCGGGCAGGGAACTATGGCTACACCTTC.

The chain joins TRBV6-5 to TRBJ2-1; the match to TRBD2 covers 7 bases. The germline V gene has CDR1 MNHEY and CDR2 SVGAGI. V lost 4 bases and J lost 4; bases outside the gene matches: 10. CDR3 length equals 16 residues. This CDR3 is CASSSVSLGGYNEQFF. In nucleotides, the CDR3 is TGTGCCAGCAGTTCCGTGTCTCTCGGGGGGTACAATGAGCAGTTCTTC.

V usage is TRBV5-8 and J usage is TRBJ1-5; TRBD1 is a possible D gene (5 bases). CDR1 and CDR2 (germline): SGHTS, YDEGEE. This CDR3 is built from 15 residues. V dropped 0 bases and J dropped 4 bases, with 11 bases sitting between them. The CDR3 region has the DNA TGTGCCAGCAGCTTGGGTCAGGGTGTAAATCAGCCCCAGCATTTT. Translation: CASSLGQGVNQPQHF.

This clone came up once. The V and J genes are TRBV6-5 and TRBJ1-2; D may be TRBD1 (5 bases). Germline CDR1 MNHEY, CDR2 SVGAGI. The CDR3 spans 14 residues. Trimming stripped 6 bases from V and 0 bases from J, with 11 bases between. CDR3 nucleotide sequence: TGTGCCAGCAGGTCGGACACCACTAACTATGGCTACACCTTC. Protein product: CASRSDTTNYGYTF.

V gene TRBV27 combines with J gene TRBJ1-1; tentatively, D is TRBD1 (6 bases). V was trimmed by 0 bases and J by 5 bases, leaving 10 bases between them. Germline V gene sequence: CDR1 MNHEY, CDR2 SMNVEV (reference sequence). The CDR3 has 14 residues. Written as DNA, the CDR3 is TGTGCCAGCAGTTTATCGCCAGGGGAAACTGAAGCTTTCTTT. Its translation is CASSLSPGETEAFF.